The rows below give T cell receptor beta chains drawn from one sample of a study of blood T cell repertoires in COVID-19. The table came from immunoSEQ multiplex PCR; TCRdb's copy has only in-frame clones and leaves some out. This sample has approximately 230,000 clones, with 80% to 90% found just once. Sequencing input: peripheral blood. Source of these receptors: a man aged 25-40 years with active or convalescent COVID-19. Both conserved end residues are trimmed from each CDR3.

J | V | CDR3
TRBJ2-3 | TRBV7-9 | AWGPDTQY
TRBJ1-5 | TRBV10-3 | AISESTPRLRGQPQH
TRBJ2-1 | TRBV2 | ASPPLAVSSYNEQF
TRBJ2-3 | TRBV30 | AWSVGADTQY
TRBJ1-5 | TRBV2 | ASSEGKGGVSNQPQH
TRBJ2-7 | TRBV15 | ATSRASGEQY
TRBJ2-1 | TRBV7-3 | ASSSSIWDNEQF
TRBJ1-5 | TRBV3-1/TRBV3-2 | ASSQSEQGVQH
TRBJ2-7 | TRBV28 | ASSFSGANAYEQY
TRBJ2-3 | TRBV7-3 | ASSLTPLAGGGTDTQY
TRBJ2-1 | TRBV6-5 | ASSLNFEQF
TRBJ2-7 | TRBV13 | ASSGGGTSYEQY
TRBJ2-1 | TRBV19 | ASSITGTSDYNEQF
TRBJ2-2 | TRBV11-2 | ASSLVESSGNTGELF
TRBJ2-2 | TRBV6-5 | ASPTQGETGELF
TRBJ2-1 | TRBV9 | ASSVGVGTGGFYNEQF
TRBJ1-2 | TRBV27 | ASQPSGKPYGYT
TRBJ1-5 | TRBV6-5 | ASSSGPGRGLQPQH
TRBJ2-7 | TRBV4-1 | ASSQEISTGITYEQY
TRBJ1-1 | TRBV15 | ATSRDLFRAF
TRBJ1-2 | TRBV5-1 | ASSFRGGHYGYT
TRBJ1-1 | TRBV18 | ASSLGHTNTEAF
TRBJ1-3 | TRBV28 | ASRPRGGPGNTIY
TRBJ1-2 | TRBV6-2/TRBV6-3 | ASSRRQGNYGYT
TRBJ1-2 | TRBV7-3 | ASSPTGTASYYGYT
TRBJ2-5 | TRBV9 | ASSPKTGREETQY
TRBJ2-2 | TRBV6-5 | ASRARDSDTGELF
TRBJ2-1 | TRBV28 | ASISLNEQF
TRBJ1-4 | TRBV15 | ATSRARFNEKLF
TRBJ2-1 | TRBV29-1 | SVEAIGHWTVYNEQF
TRBJ1-1 | TRBV9 | ASSSTTGNTEAF
TRBJ2-3 | TRBV6-5 | ASRRTSLDTQY
TRBJ2-1 | TRBV21-1 | ASSKTGTGSAFSVNEQF
TRBJ2-4 | TRBV25-1 | ASSERTTLAKNIQY
TRBJ1-2 | TRBV5-1 | ASSFDRFHGYT
TRBJ1-1 | TRBV28 | ASRPTGELNTEAF
TRBJ2-3 | TRBV7-9 | ASSPLMGVREGADTQY
TRBJ1-1 | TRBV5-8 | ASSLTENTEAF
TRBJ1-2 | TRBV6-2/TRBV6-3 | ASTPGQSSYGYT
TRBJ2-1 | TRBV18 | ASSEKAGNYNEQF
TRBJ1-5 | TRBV7-8 | ASSLGSGNNQPQH
TRBJ2-1 | TRBV28 | ASSLVLAGNNEQF